One T cell receptor (beta chain) is described in this entry. No antigen is known for it. TCRdb reprocessed the RT-PCR reads via MiXCR and lists one record per CDR3 protein. The top ten clones hold about 9.4% of a sample with 860,000 or so distinct CDR3 sequences, 20% to 25% of them seen once. This sample is drawn from a study of response to subunit inactivated influenza vaccine. Study findings and constraints: The authors proposed limited new T cell recruitment per seasonal influenza vaccination.

Losses at the gene ends were 4 bases for V and 12 bases for J; bases not matched to a gene: 11. CDR1 and CDR2 (germline): SGHVS, FQNEAQ. The CDR3 consists of 16 residues. Source: PBMCs from blood, taken more than 4 days after vaccination. This clonotype was sampled from a man between 45 and 60 years old who received an inactivated influenza vaccine. The chain recombines TRBV7-8 with TRBJ2-1; 14 positions agree with TRBD2. In nucleotides, the CDR3 is TGTGCCAGCAGCTCTCTCCGGGGACTAGCGGGAGTGGTGCAGTTCTTC. It specifies CASSSLRGLAGVVQFF.